One and the same sample provided the 10 T cell receptor beta chains below, sequenced in a study of T-cell memory formation after mild COVID-19. TCRdb itself ran the 5' RACE reads through MiXCR, one entry per CDR3 protein. In the table there are hundreds of thousands of distinct CDR3 sequences, 20% to 30% of which are singletons. Sequencing was performed on PBMCs or a T cell subset sorted from them (not recorded which). Every receptor here comes from an adult woman who had mild COVID-19 (a few samples of this study predate the infection). Cell type and time point are not known.

V usage is TRBV19 and J usage is TRBJ1-2; D perhaps matches TRBD1 (6 bases). The CDR3 is 12 amino acids. Looked up from germline, CDR1 is LNHDA and CDR2 is SQIVND (reference sequence). V was clipped by 5 bases and J by 7 bases, with 11 bases between them. The CDR3 DNA reads TGTGCCAGTAGTCAGGGGCTGGGTGGCTACACCTTC. Its protein product is CASSQGLGGYTF.

This sequence joins TRBV29-1 and TRBJ2-5; D ambiguous. Germline CDR1 and CDR2: SQVTM and ANQGSEA. The CDR3 runs to 14 residues. Between the trimmed V and J ends, which lost 3 bases and 1 base, there was a span of 12 bases. CDR3 sequence: CSVDGGDTQETQYF. DNA for the CDR3: TGCAGCGTTGATGGTGGGGATACCCAAGAGACCCAGTACTTC.

The chain carries TRBV7-3 and TRBJ2-2, with 12 bases lining up with TRBD2. The CDR3 contains 16 residues. The germline CDR1 and CDR2 sequences are SGHTA and FQGTGA. J gave up 6 bases and V 5 bases, and 7 bases lay outside the gene matches. DNA of the CDR3: TGTGCCAGCAGCCGTCTAGCGGGGGGGCCCGCCGGGGAGCTGTTTTTT. Residues: CASSRLAGGPAGELFF. The variable domain in full, with the rest retrieved from reference TRBV7-3 and TRBJ2-2, is GAGVSQTPSNKVTEKGKYVELRCDPISGHTALYWYRQSLGQGPEFLIYFQGTGAADDSGLPNDRFFAVRPEGSVSTLKIQRTERGDSAVYLCASSRLAGGPAGELFFGEGSRLTVL.

The chain couples TRBV7-2 to TRBJ2-3; D remains ambiguous. Trimming shortened V by 1 base and J by 11 bases, and 13 bases separated the two germline ends. The V gene's germline CDR1 is SGHTA and CDR2 FQGNSA. The CDR3 is 13 amino acids. CDR3 residues: CASSLEGSLGQYF. DNA of the CDR3: TGTGCCAGCAGCTTAGAAGGGTCCCTCGGGCAGTATTTT.

This clonotype was found a few times. The V call is TRBV5-1, the J call TRBJ2-3; TRBD1 agrees at 7 bases. Per germline, CDR1 SGHRS and CDR2 YFSETQ. V lost 3 bases and J lost 6; bases outside the gene matches: 7. The CDR3 spans 14 residues. The CDR3 loop is CASSWKGTADTQYF. CDR3 nucleotide sequence: TGCGCCAGCAGCTGGAAAGGGACAGCCGATACGCAGTATTTT.

The chain links TRBV20-1 to TRBJ2-5; D may correspond to TRBD1 or TRBD2 (5 bases each). This CDR3 region has 13 residues. The germline V gene has CDR1 DFQATT and CDR2 SNEGSKA (reference sequence). The V end was cut by 1 base, the J end by 5 bases, with 11 bases between. CDR3 sequence reads: CSARVPGHETQYF. The CDR3, as DNA: TGCAGTGCTAGAGTCCCGGGGCACGAGACCCAGTACTTC.

CDR3 residues: CASRGQGRTEAFF. The CDR3 coding sequence is TGTGCCAGCAGAGGACAGGGGAGGACTGAAGCTTTCTTT. The chain uses TRBV25-1 and TRBJ1-1, with 9 bases identical to TRBD1. This CDR3 contains 13 residues. Germline V CDR1 and CDR2: MGHDK, SYGVNS. V shed 6 bases, J shed 5 bases, and the junction held 4 bases outside the gene matches.

The CDR3 protein is CSVEMTGVDTQYF. The CDR3 DNA reads TGCAGCGTTGAGATGACGGGGGTTGATACGCAGTATTTT. The gene calls are TRBV29-1 and TRBJ2-3, with TRBD2 as a possible D gene (6 bases). Germline V CDR1 and CDR2: SQVTM, ANQGSEA. V shed 3 bases and J shed 6 bases, with 13 bases lying between them. This CDR3 has 13 residues.

J is TRBJ2-1 and V is TRBV6-5; D unresolved. The CDR3 loop spans 10 amino acids. Between the trimmed V and J ends, which lost 2 bases and 13 bases, there was a span of 6 bases. The germline gives CDR1 MNHEY, CDR2 SVGAGI. The CDR3 loop reads CASSYPVQFF. The CDR3, as DNA: TGTGCCAGCAGTTACCCCGTCCAGTTCTTC.

This clonotype has just a few counts. The V call is TRBV5-6, the J call TRBJ2-3; 7 nucleotides line up with TRBD2. The CDR3 covers 16 residues. Per germline, CDR1 SGHDT and CDR2 YYEEEE. Trimming removed 1 base from V and 2 bases from J; junction bases left unmatched: 7. The CDR3 DNA sequence: TGTGCCAGCAGCTTGTATAAGCGGGGACTCACAGATACGCAGTATTTT. It yields the protein CASSLYKRGLTDTQYF.